The clone carrying this T cell receptor (beta chain) was counted a few times. The antigen is undetermined. This sample was taken from a study of beta chain features in type 1 diabetes. Regarding the study as a whole: HLA influence on TCRB rearrangement stayed unresolved here.

The authors reverse transcribed all of the isolated RNA, so sequencing captured expressed TCRB transcripts. The table came from immunoSEQ multiplex PCR; TCRdb's copy has only in-frame clones and leaves some out. The sample records about 290,000 clones, approximately 8% being singletons. This CDR3 contains 18 residues. Germline V gene sequence: CDR1 LGHNA, CDR2 YNFKEQ. J lost 7 bases, V lost 4 bases, and 18 bases had no gene match. One heparinised draw of blood, averaging roughly 110 mL, came from each donor. V is TRBV4-2 and J is TRBJ1-4; 7 bases line up with TRBD1. This TCR was sampled from a woman aged 18-30 years in good health. Sequencing input: central memory CD4+ T cells from blood. CDR3 DNA sequence: TGTGCCAGCAGCCTCCTGGTGGCCACAGGGGTACGCCCTGAAAAACTGTTTTTT. Translating gives CASSLLVATGVRPEKLFF.